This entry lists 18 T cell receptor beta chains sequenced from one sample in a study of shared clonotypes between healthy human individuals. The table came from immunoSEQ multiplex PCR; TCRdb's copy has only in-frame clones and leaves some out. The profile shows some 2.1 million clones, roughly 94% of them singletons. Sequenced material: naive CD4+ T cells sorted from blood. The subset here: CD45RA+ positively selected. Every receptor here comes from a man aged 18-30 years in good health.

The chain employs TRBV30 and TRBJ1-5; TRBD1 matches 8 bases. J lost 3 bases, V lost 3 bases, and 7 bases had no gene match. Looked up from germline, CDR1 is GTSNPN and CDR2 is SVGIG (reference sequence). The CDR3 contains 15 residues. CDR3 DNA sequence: TGTGCCTGGAGCACGGGACAGGCATTCAATCAGCCCCAGCATTTT. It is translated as CAWSTGQAFNQPQHF. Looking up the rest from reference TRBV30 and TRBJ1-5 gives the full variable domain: SQTIHQWPATLVQPVGSPLSLECTVEGTSNPNLYWYRQAAGRGLQLLFYSVGIGQISSEVPQNLSASRPQDRQFILSSKKLLLSDSGFYLCAWSTGQAFNQPQHFGDGTRLSIL.

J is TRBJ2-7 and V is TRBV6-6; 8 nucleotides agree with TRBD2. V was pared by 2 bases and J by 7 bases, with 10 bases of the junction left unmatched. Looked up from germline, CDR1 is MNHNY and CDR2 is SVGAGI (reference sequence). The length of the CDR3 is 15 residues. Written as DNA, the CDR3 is TGTGCCAGCAGTTACGGGGTAGCGGGACTCTTGGAGCAGTACTTC. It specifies CASSYGVAGLLEQYF.

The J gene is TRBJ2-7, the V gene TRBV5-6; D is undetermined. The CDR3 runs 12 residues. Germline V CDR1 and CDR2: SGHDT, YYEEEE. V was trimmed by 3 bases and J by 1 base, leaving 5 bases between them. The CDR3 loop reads CASSSGSYEQYF. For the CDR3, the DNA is TGTGCCAGCAGCTCCGGGTCCTACGAGCAGTACTTC.

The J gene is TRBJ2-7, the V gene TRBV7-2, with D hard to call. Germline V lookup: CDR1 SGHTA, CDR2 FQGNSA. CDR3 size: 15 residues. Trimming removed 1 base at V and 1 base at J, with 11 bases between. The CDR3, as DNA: TGTGCCAGCAGCTTAGTGGCAGGAGTATCCTACGAGCAGTACTTC. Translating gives CASSLVAGVSYEQYF.

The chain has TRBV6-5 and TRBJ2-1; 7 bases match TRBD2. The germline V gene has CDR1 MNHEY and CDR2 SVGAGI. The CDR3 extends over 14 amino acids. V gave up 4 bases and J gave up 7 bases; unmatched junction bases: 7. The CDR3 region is CASSSRGLVNEQFF. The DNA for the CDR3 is TGTGCCAGCAGTTCGCGAGGACTAGTAAATGAGCAGTTCTTC.

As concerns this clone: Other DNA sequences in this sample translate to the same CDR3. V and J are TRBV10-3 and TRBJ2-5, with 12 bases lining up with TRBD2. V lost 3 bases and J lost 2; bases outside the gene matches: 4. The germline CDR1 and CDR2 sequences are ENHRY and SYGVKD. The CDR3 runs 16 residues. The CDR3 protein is CAISEGLAGGQETQYF. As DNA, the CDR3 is TGTGCCATCAGTGAAGGGCTAGCGGGGGGGCAAGAGACCCAGTACTTC.

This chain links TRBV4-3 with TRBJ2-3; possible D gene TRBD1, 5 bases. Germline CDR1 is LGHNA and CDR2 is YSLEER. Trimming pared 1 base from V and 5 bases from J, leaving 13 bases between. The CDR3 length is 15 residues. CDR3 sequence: CASSQVAGMVDTQYF. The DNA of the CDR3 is TGCGCCAGCAGCCAAGTGGCAGGGATGGTAGATACGCAGTATTTT.

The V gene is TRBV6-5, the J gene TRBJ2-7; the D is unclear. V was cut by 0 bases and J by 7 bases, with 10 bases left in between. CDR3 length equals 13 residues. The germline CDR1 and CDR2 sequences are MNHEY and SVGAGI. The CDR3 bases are TGTGCCAGCAGTTACTCTGCGCATCTGGAGCAGTACTTC. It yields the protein CASSYSAHLEQYF.

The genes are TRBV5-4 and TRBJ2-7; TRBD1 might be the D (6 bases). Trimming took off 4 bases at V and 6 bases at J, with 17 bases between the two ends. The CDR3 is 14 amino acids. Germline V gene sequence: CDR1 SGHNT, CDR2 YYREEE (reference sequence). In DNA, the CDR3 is TGTGCCAGCAGCACCCGAGGGGGTAGGGTCGAGCAGTACTTC. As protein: CASSTRGGRVEQYF.

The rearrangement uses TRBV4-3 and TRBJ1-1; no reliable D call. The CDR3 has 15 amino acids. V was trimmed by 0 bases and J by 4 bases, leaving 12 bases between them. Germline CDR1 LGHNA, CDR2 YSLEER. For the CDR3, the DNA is TGCGCCAGCAGCCAAGAAGGAACCACGGGCACTGAAGCTTTCTTT. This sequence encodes CASSQEGTTGTEAFF.

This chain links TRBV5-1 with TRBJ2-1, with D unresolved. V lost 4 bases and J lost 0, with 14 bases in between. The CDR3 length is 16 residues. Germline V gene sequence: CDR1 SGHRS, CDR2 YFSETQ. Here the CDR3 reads CASSPGRVSSYNEQFF. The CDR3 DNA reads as TGCGCCAGCAGCCCTGGACGGGTTAGCTCCTACAATGAGCAGTTCTTC.

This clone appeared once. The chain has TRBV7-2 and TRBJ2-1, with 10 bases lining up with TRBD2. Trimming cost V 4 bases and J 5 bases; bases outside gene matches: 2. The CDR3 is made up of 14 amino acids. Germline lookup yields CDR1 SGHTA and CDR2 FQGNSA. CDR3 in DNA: TGTGCCAGCAGCTCGGGACTAGCGAACAATGAGCAGTTCTTC. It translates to CASSSGLANNEQFF. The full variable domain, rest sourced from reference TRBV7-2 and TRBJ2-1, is GAGVSQSPSNKVTEKGKDVELRCDPISGHTALYWYRQSLGQGLEFLIYFQGNSAPDKSGLPSDRFSAERTGGSVSTLTIQRTQQEDSAVYLCASSSGLANNEQFFGPGTRLTVL.

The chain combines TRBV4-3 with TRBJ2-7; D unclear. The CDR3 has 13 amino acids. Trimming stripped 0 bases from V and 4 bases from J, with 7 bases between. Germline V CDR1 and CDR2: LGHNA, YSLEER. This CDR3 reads CASSQDVRYEQYF. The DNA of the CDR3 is TGCGCCAGCAGCCAAGATGTGAGGTACGAGCAGTACTTC.

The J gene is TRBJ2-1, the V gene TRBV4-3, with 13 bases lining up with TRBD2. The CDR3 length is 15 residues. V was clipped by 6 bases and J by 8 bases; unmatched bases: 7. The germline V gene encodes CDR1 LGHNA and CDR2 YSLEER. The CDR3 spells CASSRGLAGRYEQFF. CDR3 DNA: TGCGCCAGCAGTAGGGGACTAGCGGGAAGGTATGAGCAGTTCTTC.

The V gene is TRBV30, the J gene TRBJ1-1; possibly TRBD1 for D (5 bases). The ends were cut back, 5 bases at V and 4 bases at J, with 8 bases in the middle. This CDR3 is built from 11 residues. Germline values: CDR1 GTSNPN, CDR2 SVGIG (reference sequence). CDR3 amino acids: CAWEGSTEAFF. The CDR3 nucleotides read TGTGCCTGGGAGGGGAGCACTGAAGCTTTCTTT.

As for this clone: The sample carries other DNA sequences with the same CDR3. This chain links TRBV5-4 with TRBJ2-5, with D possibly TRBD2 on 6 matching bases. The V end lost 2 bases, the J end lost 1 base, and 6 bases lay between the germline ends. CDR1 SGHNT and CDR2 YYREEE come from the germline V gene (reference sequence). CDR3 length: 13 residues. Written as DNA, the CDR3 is TGTGCCAGCAGCTTTAGCGGCCAAGAGACCCAGTACTTC. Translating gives CASSFSGQETQYF.

Here the CDR3 DNA reads TGTGCCAGCACCCGAGCCCGGGGATTCTCAGCCTACACCTTC. The encoded protein is CASTRARGFSAYTF. This chain uses TRBV6-1 with TRBJ1-2; D not certain. The CDR3 totals 14 residues. The germline V and J ends were trimmed by 7 bases and 10 bases, with 22 bases remaining between them. Per germline, CDR1 MNHNS and CDR2 SASEGT.

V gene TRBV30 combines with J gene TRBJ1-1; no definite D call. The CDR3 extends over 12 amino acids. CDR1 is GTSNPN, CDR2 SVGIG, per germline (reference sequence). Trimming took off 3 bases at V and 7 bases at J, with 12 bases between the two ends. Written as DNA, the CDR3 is TGTGCCTGGAGCCATACCCACGGTGAAGCTTTCTTT. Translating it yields CAWSHTHGEAFF.